This T cell receptor (beta chain) was identified in a study of blood T cell repertoires in COVID-19. Study overall: Acute and convalescent COVID-19 specimens originated in the United States, Italy and Spain. T cells, B-cell-depleted T cells, or PBMCs supplied cDNA or gDNA.

Germline assignment: CDR1 SGHTA and CDR2 FQGNSA. This CDR3 spans 18 amino acids. Trimming left V 0 bases short and J 1 base short, with 17 bases between. Original handling: Scientists estimated how many nucleated cells there were by amplifying reference gene primers. Profiled with immunoSEQ multiplex PCR; TCRdb holds only in-frame clones, not every one. That table furnishes V, J and clone size, whereas the DNA furnished D and trimming. The data hold roughly 100,000 clones, with roughly 82% observed a single time. This TCR was recovered from a human donor in a cohort sampled during active COVID-19. This chain links TRBV7-2 with TRBJ2-3, with D maybe TRBD1 (6 bases). The sequenced sample consisted of peripheral blood. The CDR3 nucleotides are TGTGCCAGCAGCTTAGCATTAGGACAGATACACCGCACAGATACGCAGTATTTT. Its protein is CASSLALGQIHRTDTQYF. Together with reference TRBV7-2 and TRBJ2-3, the CDR3 gives the full variable domain: GAGVSQSPSNKVTEKGKDVELRCDPISGHTALYWYRQSLGQGLEFLIYFQGNSAPDKSGLPSDRFSAERTGGSVSTLTIQRTQQEDSAVYLCASSLALGQIHRTDTQYFGPGTRLTVL.